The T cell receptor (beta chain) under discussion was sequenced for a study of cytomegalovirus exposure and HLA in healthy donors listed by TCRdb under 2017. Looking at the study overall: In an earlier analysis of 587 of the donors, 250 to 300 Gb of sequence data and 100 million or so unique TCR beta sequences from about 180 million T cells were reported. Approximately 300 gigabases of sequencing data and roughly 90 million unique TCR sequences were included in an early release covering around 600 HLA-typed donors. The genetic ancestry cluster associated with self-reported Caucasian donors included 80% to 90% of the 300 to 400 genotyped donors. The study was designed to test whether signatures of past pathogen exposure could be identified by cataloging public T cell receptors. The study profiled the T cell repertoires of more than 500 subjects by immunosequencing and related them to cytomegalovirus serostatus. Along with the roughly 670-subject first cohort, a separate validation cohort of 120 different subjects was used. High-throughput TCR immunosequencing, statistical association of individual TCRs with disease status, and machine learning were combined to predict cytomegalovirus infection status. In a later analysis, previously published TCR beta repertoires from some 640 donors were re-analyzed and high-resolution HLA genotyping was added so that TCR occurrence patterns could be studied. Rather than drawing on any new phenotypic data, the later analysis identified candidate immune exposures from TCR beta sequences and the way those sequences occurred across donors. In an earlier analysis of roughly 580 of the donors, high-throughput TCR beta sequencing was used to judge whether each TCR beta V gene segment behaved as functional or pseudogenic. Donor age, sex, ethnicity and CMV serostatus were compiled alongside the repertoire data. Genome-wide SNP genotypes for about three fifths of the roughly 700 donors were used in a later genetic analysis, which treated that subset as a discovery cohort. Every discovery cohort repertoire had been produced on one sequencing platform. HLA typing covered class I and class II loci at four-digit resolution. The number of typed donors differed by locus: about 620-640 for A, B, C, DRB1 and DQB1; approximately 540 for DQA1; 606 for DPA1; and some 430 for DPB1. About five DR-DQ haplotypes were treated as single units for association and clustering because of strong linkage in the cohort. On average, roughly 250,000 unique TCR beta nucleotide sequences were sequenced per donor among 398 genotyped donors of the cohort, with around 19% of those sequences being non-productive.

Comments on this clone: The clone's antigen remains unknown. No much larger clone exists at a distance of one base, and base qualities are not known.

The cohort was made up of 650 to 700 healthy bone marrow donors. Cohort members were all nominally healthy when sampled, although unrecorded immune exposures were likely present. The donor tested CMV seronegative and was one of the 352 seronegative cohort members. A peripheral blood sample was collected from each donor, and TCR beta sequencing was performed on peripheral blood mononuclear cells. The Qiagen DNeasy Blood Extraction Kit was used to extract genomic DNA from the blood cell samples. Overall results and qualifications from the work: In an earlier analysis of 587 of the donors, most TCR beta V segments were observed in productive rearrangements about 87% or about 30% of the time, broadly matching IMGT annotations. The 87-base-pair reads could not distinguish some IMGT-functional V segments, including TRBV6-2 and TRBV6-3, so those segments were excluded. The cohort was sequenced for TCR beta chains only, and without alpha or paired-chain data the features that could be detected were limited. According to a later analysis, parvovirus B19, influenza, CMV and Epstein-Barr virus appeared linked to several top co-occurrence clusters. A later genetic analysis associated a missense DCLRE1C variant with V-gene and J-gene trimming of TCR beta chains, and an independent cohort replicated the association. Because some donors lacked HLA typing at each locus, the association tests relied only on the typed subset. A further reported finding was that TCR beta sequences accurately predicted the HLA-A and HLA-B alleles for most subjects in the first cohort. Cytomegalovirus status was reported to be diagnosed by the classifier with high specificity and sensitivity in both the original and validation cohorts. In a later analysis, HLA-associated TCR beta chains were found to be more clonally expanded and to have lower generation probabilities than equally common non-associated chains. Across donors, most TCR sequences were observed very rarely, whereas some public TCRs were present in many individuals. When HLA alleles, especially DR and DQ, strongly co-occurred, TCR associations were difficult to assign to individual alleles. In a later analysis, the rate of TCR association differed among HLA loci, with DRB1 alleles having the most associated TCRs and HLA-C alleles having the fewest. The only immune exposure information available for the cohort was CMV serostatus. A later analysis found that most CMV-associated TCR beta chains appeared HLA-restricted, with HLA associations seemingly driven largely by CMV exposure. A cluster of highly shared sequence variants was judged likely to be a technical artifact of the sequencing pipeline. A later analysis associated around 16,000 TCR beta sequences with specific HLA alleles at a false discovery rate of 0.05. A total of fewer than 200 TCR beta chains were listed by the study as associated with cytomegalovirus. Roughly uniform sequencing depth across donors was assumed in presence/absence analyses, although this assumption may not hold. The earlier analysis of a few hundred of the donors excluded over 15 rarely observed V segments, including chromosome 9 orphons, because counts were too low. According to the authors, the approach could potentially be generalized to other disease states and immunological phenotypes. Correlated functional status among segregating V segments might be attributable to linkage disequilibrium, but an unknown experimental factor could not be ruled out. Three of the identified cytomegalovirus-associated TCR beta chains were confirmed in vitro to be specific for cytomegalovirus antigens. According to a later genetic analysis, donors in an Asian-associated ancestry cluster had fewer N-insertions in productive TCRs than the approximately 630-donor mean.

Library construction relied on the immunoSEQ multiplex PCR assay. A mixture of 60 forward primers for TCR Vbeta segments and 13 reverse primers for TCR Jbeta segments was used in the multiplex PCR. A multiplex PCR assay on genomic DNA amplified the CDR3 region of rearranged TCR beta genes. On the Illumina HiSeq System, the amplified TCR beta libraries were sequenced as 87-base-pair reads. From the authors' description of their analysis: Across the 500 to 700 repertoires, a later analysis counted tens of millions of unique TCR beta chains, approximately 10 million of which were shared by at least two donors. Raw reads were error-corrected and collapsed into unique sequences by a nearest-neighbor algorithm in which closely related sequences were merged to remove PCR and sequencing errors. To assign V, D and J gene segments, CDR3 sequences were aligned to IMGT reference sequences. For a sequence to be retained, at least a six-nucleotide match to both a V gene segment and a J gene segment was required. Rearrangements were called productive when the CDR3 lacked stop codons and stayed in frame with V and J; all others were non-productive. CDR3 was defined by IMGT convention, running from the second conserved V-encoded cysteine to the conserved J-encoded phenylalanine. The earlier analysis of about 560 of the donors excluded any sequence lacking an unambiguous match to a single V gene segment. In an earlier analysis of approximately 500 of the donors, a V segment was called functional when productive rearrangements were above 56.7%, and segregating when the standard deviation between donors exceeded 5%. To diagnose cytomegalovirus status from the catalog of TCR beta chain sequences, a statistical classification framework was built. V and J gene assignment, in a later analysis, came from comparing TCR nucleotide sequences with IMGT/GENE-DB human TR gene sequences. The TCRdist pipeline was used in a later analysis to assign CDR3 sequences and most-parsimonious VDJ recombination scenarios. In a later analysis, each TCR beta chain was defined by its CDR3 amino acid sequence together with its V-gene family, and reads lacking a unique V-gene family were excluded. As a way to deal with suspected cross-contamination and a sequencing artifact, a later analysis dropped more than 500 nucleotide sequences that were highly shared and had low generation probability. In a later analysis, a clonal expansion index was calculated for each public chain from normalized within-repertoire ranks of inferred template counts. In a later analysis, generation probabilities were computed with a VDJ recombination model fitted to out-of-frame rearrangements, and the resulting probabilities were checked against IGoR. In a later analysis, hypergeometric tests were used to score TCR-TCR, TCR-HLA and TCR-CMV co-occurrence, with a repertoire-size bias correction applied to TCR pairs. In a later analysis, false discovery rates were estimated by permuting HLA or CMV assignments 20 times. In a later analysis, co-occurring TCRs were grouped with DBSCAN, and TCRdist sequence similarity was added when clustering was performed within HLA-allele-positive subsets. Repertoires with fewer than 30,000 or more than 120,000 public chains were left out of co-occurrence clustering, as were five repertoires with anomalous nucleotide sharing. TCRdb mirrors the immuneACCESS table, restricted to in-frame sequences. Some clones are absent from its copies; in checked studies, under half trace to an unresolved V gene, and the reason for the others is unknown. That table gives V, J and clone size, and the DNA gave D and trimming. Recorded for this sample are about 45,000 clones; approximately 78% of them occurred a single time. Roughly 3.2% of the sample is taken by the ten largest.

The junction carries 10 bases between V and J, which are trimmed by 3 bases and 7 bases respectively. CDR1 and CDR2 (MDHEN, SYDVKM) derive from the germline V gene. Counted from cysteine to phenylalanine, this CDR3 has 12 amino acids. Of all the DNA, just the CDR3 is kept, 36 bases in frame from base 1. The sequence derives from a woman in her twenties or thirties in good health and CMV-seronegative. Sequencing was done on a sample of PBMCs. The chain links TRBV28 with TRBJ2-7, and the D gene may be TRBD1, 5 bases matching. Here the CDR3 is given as CASSFPRTEQYF. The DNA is TGTGCCAGCAGTTTTCCCCGGACAGAGCAGTACTTC.